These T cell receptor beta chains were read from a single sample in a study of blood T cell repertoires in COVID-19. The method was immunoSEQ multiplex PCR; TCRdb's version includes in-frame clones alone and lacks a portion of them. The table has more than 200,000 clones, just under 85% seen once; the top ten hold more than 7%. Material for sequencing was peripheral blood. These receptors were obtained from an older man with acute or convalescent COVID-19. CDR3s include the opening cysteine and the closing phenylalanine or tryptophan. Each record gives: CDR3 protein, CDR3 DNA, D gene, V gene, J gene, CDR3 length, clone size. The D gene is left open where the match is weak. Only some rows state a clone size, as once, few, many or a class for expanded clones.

cdr3_aa: CATSDGDREEKLFF; cdr3_nt: TGTGCCACCAGTGATGGGGACAGGGAAGAAAAACTGTTTTTT; d_call: TRBD1; v_call: TRBV24-1; j_call: TRBJ1-4; cdr3_length: 14; clone_size: .
cdr3_aa: CASSRPGQGNSPLHF; cdr3_nt: TGTGCCAGCAGCCGACCGGGACAGGGAAATTCACCCCTCCACTTT; d_call: TRBD1; v_call: TRBV4-2; j_call: TRBJ1-6; cdr3_length: 15; clone_size: .
cdr3_aa: CASSSGSGARGNTIYF; cdr3_nt: TGTGCCAGCAGTTCCGGGTCTGGGGCCCGTGGAAACACCATATATTTT; d_call: .; v_call: TRBV6-5; j_call: TRBJ1-3; cdr3_length: 16; clone_size: few
cdr3_aa: CASSRDNRRYGYTF; cdr3_nt: TGTGCCAGCAGCAGGGACAACCGTCGGTATGGCTACACCTTC; d_call: .; v_call: TRBV11-2; j_call: TRBJ1-2; cdr3_length: 14; clone_size: .
cdr3_aa: CAWSVPGQTGAAGRHGYTF; cdr3_nt: TGTGCCTGGAGTGTACCGGGTCAGACAGGGGCCGCCGGGAGGCATGGCTACACCTTC; d_call: TRBD1; v_call: TRBV30; j_call: TRBJ1-2; cdr3_length: 19; clone_size: .
cdr3_aa: CASSTPQGSGNTIYF; cdr3_nt: TGTGCCAGTTCCACCCCTCAGGGGTCTGGAAACACCATATATTTT; d_call: .; v_call: TRBV6-5; j_call: TRBJ1-3; cdr3_length: 15; clone_size: .
cdr3_aa: CSGARVYEQFF; cdr3_nt: TGCAGTGGGGCGAGGGTGTATGAGCAGTTCTTC; d_call: .; v_call: TRBV20-1; j_call: TRBJ2-1; cdr3_length: 11; clone_size: once
cdr3_aa: CASSTDREGGSYGYTF; cdr3_nt: TGTGCCAGCAGCACTGACAGGGAAGGGGGGAGCTATGGCTACACCTTC; d_call: TRBD1; v_call: TRBV7-8; j_call: TRBJ1-2; cdr3_length: 16; clone_size: once
cdr3_aa: CASSSQGARLTDTQYF; cdr3_nt: TGTGCCAGCAGCTCACAGGGGGCGCGACTAACAGATACGCAGTATTTT; d_call: TRBD1; v_call: TRBV11-2; j_call: TRBJ2-3; cdr3_length: 16; clone_size: .
cdr3_aa: CASSRLGDTEAFF; cdr3_nt: TGCGCCAGCAGCCGGTTGGGAGACACTGAAGCTTTCTTT; d_call: .; v_call: TRBV5-1; j_call: TRBJ1-1; cdr3_length: 13; clone_size: once
cdr3_aa: CATESSDSNTGELFF; cdr3_nt: TGTGCCACCGAGAGTTCCGATTCGAACACCGGGGAGCTGTTTTTT; d_call: .; v_call: TRBV24-1; j_call: TRBJ2-2; cdr3_length: 15; clone_size: many
cdr3_aa: CASSSLYEQYF; cdr3_nt: TGTGCCAGCAGCTCTTTGTACGAGCAGTACTTC; d_call: .; v_call: TRBV12-3/TRBV12-4; j_call: TRBJ2-7; cdr3_length: 11; clone_size: .
cdr3_aa: CSVGPSFTPRNTIYF; cdr3_nt: TGCAGCGTTGGACCCTCGTTTACCCCCAGGAACACTATATATTTT; d_call: .; v_call: TRBV29-1; j_call: TRBJ1-3; cdr3_length: 15; clone_size: .
cdr3_aa: CASSLELAGGPKQYF; cdr3_nt: TGTGCCAGCAGCTTGGAACTAGCGGGGGGGCCGAAGCAGTATTTT; d_call: TRBD2; v_call: TRBV5-5; j_call: TRBJ2-3; cdr3_length: 15; clone_size: .
cdr3_aa: CAWRNQGVMGQPQHF; cdr3_nt: TGTGCCTGGAGGAACCAGGGGGTAATGGGGCAGCCCCAGCATTTT; d_call: TRBD1; v_call: TRBV30; j_call: TRBJ1-5; cdr3_length: 15; clone_size: .
cdr3_aa: CASSEVRSSSYNEQFF; cdr3_nt: TGTGCCAGCAGTGAAGTCAGGTCGAGCTCCTACAATGAGCAGTTCTTC; d_call: .; v_call: TRBV2; j_call: TRBJ2-1; cdr3_length: 16; clone_size: .
cdr3_aa: CASSYAGTYEQYF; cdr3_nt: TGTGCCAGCAGTTACGCAGGGACCTACGAGCAGTACTTC; d_call: .; v_call: TRBV6-5; j_call: TRBJ2-7; cdr3_length: 13; clone_size: many
cdr3_aa: CATSDPKQGASYEQYF; cdr3_nt: TGTGCCACCAGTGATCCTAAACAGGGGGCCTCCTACGAGCAGTACTTC; d_call: TRBD1; v_call: TRBV24-1; j_call: TRBJ2-7; cdr3_length: 16; clone_size: once
cdr3_aa: CASSGSGVLNTEAFF; cdr3_nt: TGCGCCAGCAGCGGATCAGGGGTCCTGAACACTGAAGCTTTCTTT; d_call: .; v_call: TRBV5-1; j_call: TRBJ1-1; cdr3_length: 15; clone_size: few
cdr3_aa: CASSPRDRGQGYGYTF; cdr3_nt: TGTGCCAGCAGTCCCAGGGACCGGGGACAGGGTTACGGCTACACCTTC; d_call: TRBD1; v_call: TRBV27; j_call: TRBJ1-2; cdr3_length: 16; clone_size: .
cdr3_aa: CASSESDNRRYF; cdr3_nt: TGCGCCAGCAGTGAGTCGGACAACCGGAGGTATTTT; d_call: .; v_call: TRBV10-2; j_call: TRBJ2-3; cdr3_length: 12; clone_size: .
cdr3_aa: CASSPGGGSPYGYTF; cdr3_nt: TGTGCCAGCAGCCCAGGAGGGGGCTCCCCCTATGGCTACACCTTC; d_call: TRBD1; v_call: TRBV3-1/TRBV3-2; j_call: TRBJ1-2; cdr3_length: 15; clone_size: .
cdr3_aa: CATSDPRTNGYTF; cdr3_nt: TGTGCCACCAGTGATCCCAGGACAAATGGCTACACCTTC; d_call: .; v_call: TRBV24-1; j_call: TRBJ1-2; cdr3_length: 13; clone_size: .
cdr3_aa: CSVEATGTGSVPSYEQYF; cdr3_nt: TGCAGCGTTGAAGCTACCGGGACAGGTTCCGTTCCATCCTACGAGCAGTACTTC; d_call: TRBD1; v_call: TRBV29-1; j_call: TRBJ2-7; cdr3_length: 18; clone_size: many
cdr3_aa: CASSVGIAGYLSHEQYF; cdr3_nt: TGTGCCAGCAGCGTCGGGATAGCGGGGTACTTAAGCCACGAGCAGTACTTC; d_call: TRBD2; v_call: TRBV9; j_call: TRBJ2-7; cdr3_length: 17; clone_size: few
cdr3_aa: CASSLGPEGDGYTF; cdr3_nt: TGTGCCAGCAGTTTAGGACCCGAGGGGGATGGCTACACCTTC; d_call: .; v_call: TRBV28; j_call: TRBJ1-2; cdr3_length: 14; clone_size: .
cdr3_aa: CASSLHRARGANVLTF; cdr3_nt: TGTGCCAGCAGCCTCCACAGGGCAAGGGGGGCCAACGTCCTGACTTTC; d_call: .; v_call: TRBV7-2; j_call: TRBJ2-6; cdr3_length: 16; clone_size: .
cdr3_aa: CASSQGGAFAGANVLTF; cdr3_nt: TGCGCCAGCAGCCAAGGGGGCGCGTTTGCTGGGGCCAACGTCCTGACTTTC; d_call: .; v_call: TRBV4-1; j_call: TRBJ2-6; cdr3_length: 17; clone_size: .
cdr3_aa: CASSERTRRLVDTQYF; cdr3_nt: TGTGCCAGCAGTGAAAGGACTAGGAGGTTGGTGGATACGCAGTATTTT; d_call: TRBD2; v_call: TRBV2; j_call: TRBJ2-3; cdr3_length: 16; clone_size: .
cdr3_aa: CSGEYGYEQYF; cdr3_nt: TGCAGCGGAGAGTACGGTTACGAGCAGTACTTC; d_call: .; v_call: TRBV29-1; j_call: TRBJ2-7; cdr3_length: 11; clone_size: .
cdr3_aa: CASSLFAGGNQPQHF; cdr3_nt: TGTGCCAGCAGTTTATTCGCAGGTGGGAATCAGCCCCAGCATTTT; d_call: .; v_call: TRBV28; j_call: TRBJ1-5; cdr3_length: 15; clone_size: .
cdr3_aa: CASSPRTGTNEKLFF; cdr3_nt: TGTGCCAGCAGCCCCCGGACTGGGACTAATGAAAAACTGTTTTTT; d_call: .; v_call: TRBV7-6; j_call: TRBJ1-4; cdr3_length: 15; clone_size: .
cdr3_aa: CASSLRGPGNTIYF; cdr3_nt: TGTGCCAGCAGTTTACGAGGTCCTGGAAACACCATATATTTT; d_call: .; v_call: TRBV27; j_call: TRBJ1-3; cdr3_length: 14; clone_size: .
cdr3_aa: CATSEYTGANTGELFF; cdr3_nt: TGTGCCACCAGCGAATATACAGGGGCCAACACCGGGGAGCTGTTTTTT; d_call: TRBD1; v_call: TRBV15; j_call: TRBJ2-2; cdr3_length: 16; clone_size: .
cdr3_aa: CASSFPGSYEQYF; cdr3_nt: TGTGCCAGCAGTTTCCCGGGGTCCTACGAGCAGTACTTC; d_call: .; v_call: TRBV28; j_call: TRBJ2-7; cdr3_length: 13; clone_size: .
cdr3_aa: CASRTGGFLSNQPQHF; cdr3_nt: TGTGCCAGCAGGACAGGGGGCTTTCTTAGCAATCAGCCCCAGCATTTT; d_call: TRBD1; v_call: TRBV27; j_call: TRBJ1-5; cdr3_length: 16; clone_size: .
cdr3_aa: CASSSTAGTDTQYF; cdr3_nt: TGCGCCAGCAGCTCCACCGCAGGCACAGATACGCAGTATTTT; d_call: .; v_call: TRBV5-1; j_call: TRBJ2-3; cdr3_length: 14; clone_size: few
cdr3_aa: CASSLPRRGATDTQYF; cdr3_nt: TGCGCCAGCAGCCTTCCCCGGCGGGGGGCCACAGATACGCAGTATTTT; d_call: TRBD2; v_call: TRBV4-1; j_call: TRBJ2-3; cdr3_length: 16; clone_size: once
cdr3_aa: CASSYTRGGEKLFF; cdr3_nt: TGTGCCAGCAGTTACACGAGGGGAGGGGAAAAACTGTTTTTT; d_call: .; v_call: TRBV6-5; j_call: TRBJ1-4; cdr3_length: 14; clone_size: .
cdr3_aa: CASSDVRSRQGGYEQYF; cdr3_nt: TGCGCCAGCAGTGATGTTAGGTCGAGACAGGGGGGCTACGAGCAGTACTTC; d_call: TRBD1; v_call: TRBV10-1; j_call: TRBJ2-7; cdr3_length: 17; clone_size: .
cdr3_aa: CASSLGLSEFEQYF; cdr3_nt: TGCGCCAGCAGCTTGGGACTTAGCGAATTCGAGCAGTACTTC; d_call: .; v_call: TRBV5-1; j_call: TRBJ2-7; cdr3_length: 14; clone_size: .
cdr3_aa: CASSPTGTSGRTGELFF; cdr3_nt: TGTGCCAGCAGCCCTACCGGGACTAGCGGGAGAACCGGGGAGCTGTTTTTT; d_call: TRBD2; v_call: TRBV3-1/TRBV3-2; j_call: TRBJ2-2; cdr3_length: 17; clone_size: once
cdr3_aa: CASRAGGLGGTEAFF; cdr3_nt: TGTGCCAGCAGGGCAGGGGGCTTAGGAGGGACTGAAGCTTTCTTT; d_call: TRBD1; v_call: TRBV27; j_call: TRBJ1-1; cdr3_length: 15; clone_size: .
cdr3_aa: CASRPGGVRDGNTIYF; cdr3_nt: TGTGCCAGCAGACCGGGGGGGGTTCGGGATGGAAACACCATATATTTT; d_call: .; v_call: TRBV28; j_call: TRBJ1-3; cdr3_length: 16; clone_size: .
cdr3_aa: CASTRGGTSGELFF; cdr3_nt: TGCGCCAGCACCCGAGGGGGAACAAGCGGGGAGCTGTTTTTT; d_call: .; v_call: TRBV5-1; j_call: TRBJ2-2; cdr3_length: 14; clone_size: .
cdr3_aa: CASEGLAHYNEQFF; cdr3_nt: TGTGCTAGTGAGGGGCTAGCGCACTACAATGAGCAGTTCTTC; d_call: .; v_call: TRBV12-5; j_call: TRBJ2-1; cdr3_length: 14; clone_size: few
cdr3_aa: CASSQKGQKSTDTQYF; cdr3_nt: TGTGCCAGCAGCCAAAAGGGACAGAAAAGCACAGATACGCAGTATTTT; d_call: TRBD1; v_call: TRBV7-9; j_call: TRBJ2-3; cdr3_length: 16; clone_size: .
cdr3_aa: CASSGTETNTEAFF; cdr3_nt: TGTGCCAGCAGTGGGACAGAAACGAACACTGAAGCTTTCTTT; d_call: .; v_call: TRBV2; j_call: TRBJ1-1; cdr3_length: 14; clone_size: .
cdr3_aa: CASTVVGASGSSPYEQYF; cdr3_nt: TGTGCCAGCACGGTGGTAGGGGCTTCCGGGTCTTCCCCCTACGAGCAGTACTTC; d_call: .; v_call: TRBV2; j_call: TRBJ2-7; cdr3_length: 18; clone_size: few
cdr3_aa: CASSPDKQETQYF; cdr3_nt: TGTGCCAGCAGCCCCGACAAGCAGGAGACCCAGTACTTC; d_call: .; v_call: TRBV7-2; j_call: TRBJ2-5; cdr3_length: 13; clone_size: once
cdr3_aa: CATSDSGLAGGTEQFF; cdr3_nt: TGTGCCACCAGTGATTCGGGACTAGCGGGAGGCACTGAGCAGTTCTTC; d_call: TRBD2; v_call: TRBV24-1; j_call: TRBJ2-1; cdr3_length: 16; clone_size: .
cdr3_aa: CASSIDRLREGLYNEQFF; cdr3_nt: TGTGCCAGTAGTATAGACCGCCTACGGGAGGGCCTCTACAATGAGCAGTTCTTC; d_call: TRBD2; v_call: TRBV19; j_call: TRBJ2-1; cdr3_length: 18; clone_size: few
cdr3_aa: CASSRDLGIQYF; cdr3_nt: TGTGCCAGCAGTCGGGACTTGGGCATTCAGTACTTC; d_call: .; v_call: TRBV3-1/TRBV3-2; j_call: TRBJ2-4; cdr3_length: 12; clone_size: few
cdr3_aa: CATSGLAGEDGEQFF; cdr3_nt: TGTGCCACCAGTGGACTAGCGGGAGAGGATGGTGAGCAGTTCTTC; d_call: TRBD2; v_call: TRBV24-1; j_call: TRBJ2-1; cdr3_length: 15; clone_size: .
cdr3_aa: CARSSTGPYEQYF; cdr3_nt: TGTGCCAGAAGCTCTACAGGGCCCTACGAGCAGTACTTC; d_call: .; v_call: TRBV7-5; j_call: TRBJ2-7; cdr3_length: 13; clone_size: few
cdr3_aa: CATSGRQLQETQYF; cdr3_nt: TGTGCCACCAGTGGCCGACAGCTCCAAGAGACCCAGTACTTC; d_call: .; v_call: TRBV24-1; j_call: TRBJ2-5; cdr3_length: 14; clone_size: .